These T cell receptor beta chains were read from a single sample in a study of tumor-infiltrating lymphocytes in primary liver carcinoma. MiXCR, run by TCRdb on the multiplex PCR reads, gives a single entry per CDR3 protein. The sample has 150,000 to 200,000 distinct CDR3 sequences, roughly 60% seen once. Sample: peripheral blood. All receptors come from a man between 35 and 55 years old with primary liver carcinoma and hepatitis B virus infection. CDR3s include the opening cysteine and the closing phenylalanine or tryptophan. A D gene is named only where the DNA matches it firmly. A row's size may be missing; if present it is once, few, many or a size class.

clone_size,j_call,v_call,d_call,cdr3_nt,cdr3_aa
-,TRBJ2-7,TRBV12-3/TRBV12-4,TRBD2,TGTGCCAACACCTCTAGCGGGAGGGTTTACGAGCAGTACTTC,CANTSSGRVYEQYF
-,TRBJ2-2,TRBV6-6,-,TGTGCCAGCTACCGGGGTTCCGGGGAGCTGTTTTTT,CASYRGSGELFF
many,TRBJ2-7,TRBV29-1,TRBD2,TGCAGCGGTCTCTTAGGGACTAGCGGTACCTACGAGCAGTACTTC,CSGLLGTSGTYEQYF
many,TRBJ2-1,TRBV11-2,-,TGTGCCAGCAGCTTAGGGGGGGCAGGGGAGGGGTTCTTC,CASSLGGAGEGFF
-,TRBJ2-1,TRBV4-2,TRBD1,TGTGCCAGCATCCCTGGGACAGGCAGCTCCTACAATGAGCAGTTCTTC,CASIPGTGSSYNEQFF
-,TRBJ2-3,TRBV29-1,TRBD1,TGCAGCGTTGAGTCTCCGGGACAGGGTATAAAAGATACGAAGTATTTT,CSVESPGQGIKDTKYF
-,TRBJ1-1,TRBV11-2,TRBD1,TGTGCCACGGGACAGGGGAACACTGAAGCTTTCTTT,CATGQGNTEAFF
-,TRBJ2-2,TRBV28,-,TGTGCCAGCAGGGAGGGCACCGGGGAGCTGTTTTTT,CASREGTGELFF
-,TRBJ2-7,TRBV14,TRBD2,TGTGCCAGCAGCCTCTCTAGCGGGAGCGACGACCAGTACTTC,CASSLSSGSDDQYF
few,TRBJ2-1,TRBV10-3,TRBD2,TGTGCCATCAGTGATTCCCTAGCGGGAGGGCCGGATGAGCAGTTCTTC,CAISDSLAGGPDEQFF
many,TRBJ2-5,TRBV29-1,TRBD2,TGCAGCGTTGAAGATCTAGCGGCCCAAGAGACCCAGTACTTC,CSVEDLAAQETQYF
once,TRBJ1-1,TRBV7-8,TRBD1,TGTGCCAGCAGCTCAACAGGGGGGTCGGCTGAAGCTTTCTTT,CASSSTGGSAEAFF
few,TRBJ2-1,TRBV11-2,TRBD2,TGTGCCAGCAACTGGGGCGGGAGGGCCGGGTACAATGAGCAGTTCTTC,CASNWGGRAGYNEQFF
many,TRBJ2-7,TRBV6-1,TRBD2,TGTGCCAGCAGTGAATGGACTAGCGGGAACGACGAGCAGTACTTC,CASSEWTSGNDEQYF
many,TRBJ2-3,TRBV12-3/TRBV12-4,-,TGTGCCAGCAGTTTGAGGCTCTCCCATAGCACAGATACGCAGTATTTT,CASSLRLSHSTDTQYF
few,TRBJ2-5,TRBV5-6,-,TGTGCCAGCAGCTCATTAGGCGGGCTGTACCAAGAGACCCAGTACTTC,CASSSLGGLYQETQYF
few,TRBJ1-2,TRBV12-3/TRBV12-4,-,TGTGCCAGCAGTTTAGTAGACAGACGCTACACCTTC,CASSLVDRRYTF
once,TRBJ2-5,TRBV5-1,TRBD2,TGCGCCAGCAGCTTGGGCACAACTAGCGGGAGACGTGAGACCCAGTACTTC,CASSLGTTSGRRETQYF
-,TRBJ2-1,TRBV10-3,TRBD2,TGTGCCATCAGTGAATTGAGAGGCGGGAGAGGGAATGAGCAGTTCTTC,CAISELRGGRGNEQFF
-,TRBJ2-7,TRBV4-1,-,TGCGCCAGCAGCCAAGGTTTTAGCGGAAGCTCCTGCGAGCAGTACTTC,CASSQGFSGSSCEQYF
-,TRBJ2-7,TRBV7-8,TRBD2,TGTGCCGGCAGCCTCGGGACTAGCGGCTCCTACGAGCAGTATTTC,CAGSLGTSGSYEQYF
-,TRBJ2-1,TRBV11-2,-,TGTGCCAGCAACTTAGTTCTCCAGGGGTGTTACAATGAGCAGTTCTTC,CASNLVLQGCYNEQFF
few,TRBJ2-7,TRBV4-1,TRBD2,TGCGCCAGCAGCCAAGGGACGGGGTCTAGCGGGAGGGCCTACGAGCAGTACTTC,CASSQGTGSSGRAYEQYF
-,TRBJ2-1,TRBV12-3/TRBV12-4,-,TGTGCCAGCGGTTTTTTGGGCGGTAACAATGAGCAGTTCTTC,CASGFLGGNNEQFF
-,TRBJ2-5,TRBV11-1,-,TGTGTCAGCAGCTTTGAAGTAGCGGTCCAAGAGACCCAGTACTTC,CVSSFEVAVQETQYF
-,TRBJ2-1,TRBV4-1,-,TGCGCCAGCAGCCAACCTGAGAGAGAGCAGTTCTTC,CASSQPEREQFF
many,TRBJ2-7,TRBV6-5,-,TGTGCCAGCAGTTACACAGGGAATAACGAGCAGTACTTC,CASSYTGNNEQYF
-,TRBJ2-7,TRBV12-3/TRBV12-4,-,TGTGCCAGCAGTTCCCTAGCCAGGTCCTACGAGCAGTACTTC,CASSSLARSYEQYF
-,TRBJ2-7,TRBV6-5,TRBD1,TGTGCCAGGAGCGCCGACAGGGGCGTCTACGAGCAGTACTTC,CARSADRGVYEQYF
many,TRBJ1-1,TRBV6-6,-,TGTGCCAGCATAAAAGGAGGGGACACTGAAGCTTTCTTT,CASIKGGDTEAFF
-,TRBJ2-6,TRBV10-3,-,TGTGCCATGGGACCTTCTGGGGCCAACGTCCTGACTTTC,CAMGPSGANVLTF
-,TRBJ2-5,TRBV29-1,TRBD1,TGCAGCGTCCTTCCGGGACAGGGGCCCGGAGAGACCCAGTACTTC,CSVLPGQGPGETQYF
-,TRBJ2-5,TRBV5-4,-,TGTACCAGCAGCCCCGTAGGAGGCGGACGAGAGACCCAGTACTTC,CTSSPVGGGRETQYF